The rows below give T cell receptor beta chains drawn from one sample of a study of OX40 agonist ivuxolimab in advanced cancers. Assay used: immunoSEQ multiplex PCR; TCRdb lists only in-frame clones, some missing. There are 25,000 to 30,000 clones in the sample; 70% to 80% occur only once, and around 31% lies in the top ten. The sample here was CD4+ or CD8+ T cells sorted from blood, taken in a trial of the OX40 agonist ivuxolimab. These receptors originate from an adult with an advanced solid tumor such as melanoma, head and neck, liver or kidney cancer. The CDR3 runs from the conserved cysteine through the conserved F or W. The D gene is left open where the match is weak. The size entry is marked missing in some rows and otherwise reads once, few, many or a size class.

d_gene	v_gene	j_gene	abundance	CDR3aa	CDR3nt
TRBD2	TRBV13	TRBJ2-1	once	CASSSGLAGGHEQFF	TGTGCCAGCAGCTCGGGACTAGCGGGGGGCCATGAGCAGTTCTTC
.	TRBV6-7	TRBJ1-4	.	CASSYSSGGKLFF	TGTGCCAGCAGTTACAGTTCCGGCGGAAAACTGTTTTTT
.	TRBV29-1	TRBJ2-7	.	CSVEDPQSGGYYEQYF	TGCAGCGTTGAAGATCCCCAATCCGGCGGGTACTACGAGCAGTACTTC
.	TRBV10-3	TRBJ1-2	.	CAISEGGAGPRGYTF	TGTGCCATCAGTGAGGGTGGGGCAGGGCCGAGAGGCTACACCTTC
.	TRBV7-8	TRBJ2-7	.	CASSLSSSVHEQYF	TGTGCCAGCAGCTTGTCTTCGTCTGTCCACGAGCAGTACTTC
.	TRBV7-3	TRBJ2-3	.	CASSLNRGRDTDTQYF	TGTGCCAGCAGCTTAAACCGGGGGCGTGACACAGATACGCAGTATTTT
.	TRBV25-1	TRBJ2-2	.	CASSFQGLGGELFF	TGTGCCAGCAGTTTTCAGGGGTTAGGCGGGGAGCTGTTTTTT
TRBD1	TRBV15	TRBJ1-3	.	CATSRGWTGADTIYF	TGTGCCACCAGCAGGGGATGGACAGGGGCGGACACCATATATTTT
TRBD1	TRBV19	TRBJ2-7	.	CASNSGTGSYEQYF	TGTGCCAGCAACTCCGGGACAGGATCCTACGAGCAGTACTTC
.	TRBV2	TRBJ1-5	.	CASSAWPSEAQPQHF	TGTGCCAGCAGTGCTTGGCCTTCTGAAGCTCAGCCCCAGCATTTT
TRBD1	TRBV20-1	TRBJ2-4	.	CSARDRTGVHF	TGCAGTGCTAGAGACCGGACAGGGGTACACTTC
.	TRBV5-1	TRBJ1-1	.	CASSYGTVNTEAFF	TGCGCCAGCAGCTACGGGACGGTGAACACTGAAGCTTTCTTT
.	TRBV4-1	TRBJ2-2	.	CASSHRETGELFF	TGCGCCAGCAGCCACAGGGAGACCGGGGAGCTGTTTTTT
.	TRBV5-6	TRBJ2-7	.	CASSLGAEQYF	TGTGCCAGCAGCTTGGGGGCCGAGCAGTACTTC
.	TRBV6-1	TRBJ1-2	.	CASSDGPNYGYTF	TGTGCCAGCAGTGACGGCCCTAACTATGGCTACACCTTC
.	TRBV9	TRBJ2-7	.	CASSARDGPYEQYF	TGTGCCAGCAGCGCCCGGGACGGACCCTACGAGCAGTACTTC
TRBD1	TRBV2	TRBJ1-4	.	CASSLGQGLEKLFF	TGTGCCAGCAGTTTGGGACAGGGGCTTGAAAAACTGTTTTTT
.	TRBV29-1	TRBJ2-1	.	CSVAYRGTYEQFF	TGCAGCGTTGCCTACCGAGGGACTTATGAGCAGTTCTTC
.	TRBV28	TRBJ1-2	once	CASSLARVGYTF	TGTGCCAGCAGTTTAGCCAGGGTTGGCTACACCTTC
.	TRBV5-1	TRBJ1-5	.	CASSLFSGTQPQHF	TGCGCCAGCAGCTTGTTTTCGGGGACTCAGCCCCAGCATTTT
TRBD1	TRBV6-1	TRBJ1-5	.	CASSATRGGGNQPQHF	TGTGCCAGCAGTGCCACCAGGGGGGGAGGCAATCAGCCCCAGCATTTT
.	TRBV5-5	TRBJ1-1	.	CASSQDTWTEAFF	TGTGCCAGCAGCCAGGATACTTGGACTGAAGCTTTCTTT
.	TRBV30	TRBJ2-7	.	CAWSSDTGSEQYF	TGTGCCTGGAGTTCGGACACCGGTTCCGAGCAGTACTTC
.	TRBV11-3	TRBJ1-3	.	CASSLLGVTRNTIYF	TGTGCCAGCAGCTTATTAGGGGTTACCCGAAACACCATATATTTT
TRBD1	TRBV5-6	TRBJ2-5	.	CASSSLTGSETQYF	TGTGCCAGCAGCTCCCTGACAGGGTCCGAGACCCAGTACTTC
TRBD1	TRBV18	TRBJ1-2	few	CASSQPTDSGGTYGYTF	TGTGCCAGCTCACAACCTACAGATTCAGGGGGTACCTATGGCTACACCTTC
TRBD2	TRBV7-8	TRBJ2-1	once	CASSLGRGLAVRQFF	TGTGCCAGCAGTTTAGGACGGGGACTAGCGGTGAGACAGTTCTTC
.	TRBV4-2	TRBJ2-7	.	CASSHSAGRYEQYF	TGTGCCAGCAGCCACTCGGCAGGGCGGTACGAGCAGTACTTC
.	TRBV14	TRBJ2-2	.	CASSQDRQANTGELFF	TGTGCCAGCAGCCAAGACCGACAGGCGAACACCGGGGAGCTGTTTTTT
.	TRBV20-1	TRBJ2-1	.	CSASGWYEQFF	TGCAGTGCTAGCGGGTGGTATGAGCAGTTCTTC
TRBD1	TRBV6-5	TRBJ2-7	once	CASSWGQGQPYEQYF	TGTGCCAGCAGTTGGGGACAGGGACAACCCTACGAGCAGTACTTC
TRBD2	TRBV13	TRBJ2-1	.	CASSTTAGVSYNEQFF	TGTGCCAGCAGTACCACGGCGGGGGTTTCCTACAATGAGCAGTTCTTC
TRBD2	TRBV27	TRBJ2-7	.	CASSLYLAGGEDEQYF	TGTGCCAGCAGTTTATATCTGGCGGGAGGTGAAGACGAGCAGTACTTC
TRBD1	TRBV14	TRBJ2-7	.	CASTDRGMVSYEQYF	TGTGCCAGCACTGACAGGGGAATGGTTTCCTACGAGCAGTACTTC
.	TRBV7-6	TRBJ2-7	.	CASSLARGSSYEQYF	TGTGCCAGCAGCTTAGCGCGAGGGAGCTCCTACGAGCAGTACTTC
TRBD2	TRBV2	TRBJ2-1	.	CARDSGRAHREFF	TGTGCCAGAGATAGCGGGAGGGCCCACCGGGAGTTCTTC
.	TRBV9	TRBJ1-3	.	CASSVRENSGNTIYF	TGTGCCAGCAGCGTAAGGGAAAACTCTGGAAACACCATATATTTT
TRBD2	TRBV5-1	TRBJ2-3	.	CASSFPTRGLAGGLVVDTQYF	TGCGCCAGCAGCTTCCCTACACGCGGACTAGCGGGAGGACTCGTCGTAGATACGCAGTATTTT
TRBD1	TRBV5-6	TRBJ1-1	.	CASSLRTGYNTEAFF	TGTGCCAGCAGCCTGCGGACAGGTTACAACACTGAAGCTTTCTTT
.	TRBV9	TRBJ2-1	.	CASSVDGGIPANEQFF	TGTGCCAGCAGCGTAGATGGCGGGATCCCCGCCAATGAGCAGTTCTTC
.	TRBV14	TRBJ2-7	.	CASSQVGAGADEQYF	TGTGCCAGCAGCCAAGTCGGCGCGGGGGCCGACGAGCAGTACTTC
TRBD1	TRBV7-9	TRBJ2-5	.	CASAYQDREGETQYF	TGTGCCAGCGCTTACCAGGACAGGGAAGGAGAGACCCAGTACTTC
.	TRBV5-6	TRBJ1-5	.	CASSLGNQPQHF	TGTGCCAGCAGCTTGGGTAATCAGCCCCAGCATTTT
.	TRBV6-5	TRBJ2-2	.	CASSISGSGELFF	TGTGCCAGCAGTATCTCAGGGTCCGGGGAGCTGTTTTTT
.	TRBV15	TRBJ1-5	once	CATSRDLGFDQPQHF	TGTGCCACCAGCAGAGATTTGGGTTTCGATCAGCCCCAGCATTTT
.	TRBV5-5	TRBJ1-5	.	CASSLGQSRQPQHF	TGTGCCAGCAGCTTGGGACAGTCGCGTCAGCCCCAGCATTTT